These 13 T cell receptor beta chains originate from one sample sequenced in a study of blood T cell repertoires in COVID-19. TCRdb's table, derived via immunoSEQ multiplex PCR, lists solely in-frame clones and lacks some. The sample gives 200,000 to 250,000 clones, around nine tenths of which show up once; about 14% is in the top ten. Sequences were obtained from PBMCs or T cells enriched from blood (not recorded which). These TCRs come from a woman between 45 and 60 years old with acute COVID-19.

This clone was recorded many times. The CDR3 nucleotides read TGTGTCACCCTACGGGCTAGCGGATACAATGAGCAGTTCTTC. Translation gives CVTLRASGYNEQFF. The chain joins TRBV6-5 to TRBJ2-1; 7 bases match TRBD2. The CDR3 has 14 residues. CDR1 is MNHEY, CDR2 SVGAGI, per germline.

This rearrangement joins TRBV7-8 to TRBJ2-1, with TRBD2 matching over 10 bases. There are 17 residues in the CDR3. The V gene end was trimmed by 3 bases and the J gene end by 0 bases; junction bases not matched to a gene: 5. Germline loops: CDR1 SGHVS, CDR2 FQNEAQ. This CDR3 is CASSFIAGGYSYNEQFF. In DNA, the CDR3 is TGTGCCAGCAGCTTCATAGCGGGAGGTTACTCCTACAATGAGCAGTTCTTC.

This clone was found a few times. This chain links TRBV7-3 with TRBJ1-6; 8 bases fit TRBD1. J was trimmed by 6 bases and V by 2 bases; bases with no gene match: 6. The CDR3 sequence is 16 residues long. Germline CDR1 and CDR2: SGHTA and FQGTGA. In DNA, the CDR3 is TGTGCCAGCAGCTTATTCGGACAGGGCCTTAATTCACCCCTCCACTTT. Protein product: CASSLFGQGLNSPLHF.

J is TRBJ2-7 and V is TRBV19; TRBD1 aligns across 7 bases. V shed 6 bases and J 3 bases; nucleotides not matched to a gene: 5. The CDR3 length is 13 residues. Germline assignment: CDR1 LNHDA and CDR2 SQIVND (reference sequence). The chain's CDR3 is CASSPGTDYEQYF. CDR3 bases: TGTGCCAGTAGCCCCGGGACAGACTACGAGCAGTACTTC.

This clone was recorded only once. The chain couples TRBV5-1 to TRBJ1-4; 8 nucleotides agree with TRBD1. The germline V gene has CDR1 SGHRS and CDR2 YFSETQ. The CDR3 spans 16 residues. Losses at the gene ends were 4 bases for V and 2 bases for J; bases not matched to a gene: 7. The CDR3 DNA follows: TGCGCCAGCAGCCCGGAGACAGGGGTGACTAATGAAAAACTGTTTTTT. This codes for CASSPETGVTNEKLFF.

J is TRBJ1-2 and V is TRBV30, with D possibly being TRBD1 (5 bases). With 7 bases removed from V and 2 bases from J, the gap between germline ends came to 11 bases. The V gene's germline CDR1 is GTSNPN and CDR2 SVGIG (reference sequence). The CDR3 runs to 12 residues. CDR3 region: CASGRDNYGYTF. The CDR3, as DNA: TGTGCCTCGGGGCGGGACAACTATGGCTACACCTTC. Combining the CDR3 with reference TRBV30 and TRBJ1-2 gives the whole variable domain SQTIHQWPATLVQPVGSPLSLECTVEGTSNPNLYWYRQAAGRGLQLLFYSVGIGQISSEVPQNLSASRPQDRQFILSSKKLLLSDSGFYLCASGRDNYGYTFGSGTRLTVV.

J is TRBJ2-2 and V is TRBV6-5; D possibly corresponds to TRBD1 (5 bases). The CDR3 spans 15 residues. The V end lost 2 bases, the J end lost 3 bases, and 10 bases lay between the germline ends. Germline V gene sequence: CDR1 MNHEY, CDR2 SVGAGI. In nucleotides, the CDR3 is TGTGCCAGCAGTTACGGCAGGGCCCACACCGGGGAGCTGTTTTTT. It encodes CASSYGRAHTGELFF.

The chain has TRBV29-1 and TRBJ1-2; 12 positions agree with TRBD1. V lost 4 bases to trimming and J lost 6 bases; unmatched junction nucleotides: 15. This CDR3 has 17 amino acids. Germline lookup yields CDR1 SQVTM and CDR2 ANQGSEA. CDR3 bases: TGCAGCGTTGCCTCTCTCCTTACGGGACAGGGGGCGCATGGCTACACCTTC. Residues: CSVASLLTGQGAHGYTF.

The chain carries TRBV5-6 and TRBJ2-7; maybe TRBD2 (6 bases). This CDR3 region has 15 residues. The V gene lost 3 bases and the J gene lost 3 bases, with 16 bases spanning the gap. CDR1 SGHDT and CDR2 YYEEEE come from the germline V gene. The CDR3 is CASSSQRAYIYEQYF. CDR3 coding DNA: TGTGCCAGCAGCTCCCAGCGGGCCTACATCTACGAGCAGTACTTC.

This clone was counted a single time. This chain connects TRBV28 to TRBJ1-4; the match to TRBD1 covers 7 bases. The CDR3 contains 16 residues. V gave up 6 bases and J gave up 4 bases; unmatched junction bases: 11. Germline V gene lookup returns CDR1 MDHEN and CDR2 SYDVKM. CDR3 bases: TGTGCCAGCAGCCTGGAGGGGGCTGGTATTAATGAAAAACTGTTTTTT. It yields the protein CASSLEGAGINEKLFF. Variable domain in full (rest from reference TRBV28 and TRBJ1-4): DVKVTQSSRYLVKRTGEKVFLECVQDMDHENMFWYRQDPGLGLRLIYFSYDVKMKEKGDIPEGYSVSREKKERFSLILESASTNQTSMYLCASSLEGAGINEKLFFGSGTQLSVL.

The rearrangement links TRBV7-9 to TRBJ1-1; D remains ambiguous. CDR3 size: 15 residues. Germline values: CDR1 SEHNR, CDR2 FQNEAQ (reference sequence). V was pared by 4 bases and J by 5 bases, with 17 bases between. This CDR3 is CASSSKFLSRTEAFF. CDR3 coding DNA: TGTGCCAGCAGCTCGAAATTCTTGAGTCGGACTGAAGCTTTCTTT.

This clone has a single count. This CDR3 is CATRGSAALAGGTANEQFF. The CDR3 nucleotides read TGTGCCACCAGAGGGAGCGCCGCACTAGCGGGAGGCACGGCCAATGAGCAGTTCTTC. The chain joins TRBV15 to TRBJ2-1, with TRBD2 identical over 12 bases. J lost 6 bases, V lost 6 bases, and 18 bases had no gene match. The CDR3 covers 19 residues. Looked up from germline, CDR1 is LNHNV and CDR2 is YYDKDF (reference sequence).

V is TRBV28 and J is TRBJ1-2; 7 bases match TRBD1. Unmatched junction bases numbered 9, after V lost 4 bases and J lost 4 bases. Germline lookup yields CDR1 MDHEN and CDR2 SYDVKM. CDR3 length: 15 amino acids. The CDR3 DNA reads TGTGCCAGCAGTTCCCCTCGACAGGGTGGCTATGGCTACACCTTC. It is translated as CASSSPRQGGYGYTF.